This T cell receptor beta chain was found in a study of regulatory T cells in long-lasting Graves disease. Points from the study as a whole: Less diverse TCR repertoires were seen in persistent Graves' patients than in newly diagnosed ones. Since the sample size was small, accuracy may have been reduced. Persistent disease preferred TRBV28, TRBJ1-2 and TRBJ2-5; new disease, TRBV20-1 and TRBJ2-1.

As to time point: newly diagnosed GD, antithyroid drugs for less than 3 months. With RNA extracted from PBMCs as input, the TCR library was made. Both iRepertoire HTBI primers and Arm-PCR of CDR3 regions were used to build the TCR beta libraries. One entry per CDR3 protein results from TCRdb running MiXCR on the multiplex PCR reads. The sample carries some 350,000 distinct CDR3 sequences, about 17% recorded once. On this clonotype: Its antigen is currently unknown.

CDR1 is SQVTM, CDR2 ANQGSEA, per germline. Trimming left V 7 bases short and J 8 bases short, with 12 bases between. The CDR3 runs 11 residues. This sample also belongs to another study, concerning T cells in Graves' hyperthyroidism and ophthalmopathy. That source reports: Diagnoses were made from clinical symptoms, serum measures (thyroxine and TRAb), thyroid ultrasound and orbital computed tomography.

The receptor was derived from a woman younger than 30 with Graves disease. The chain recombines TRBV29-1 with TRBJ2-1, with D possibly called TRBD1 or TRBD2 (5 bases each). Sequenced here: peripheral blood mononuclear cells (PBMCs), sampled at new diagnosis, from a patient treated with antithyroid drugs. CDR3 sequence reads: CSAPRGDEQFF. The CDR3 coding sequence is TGCAGCGCCCCAAGAGGGGATGAGCAGTTCTTC.